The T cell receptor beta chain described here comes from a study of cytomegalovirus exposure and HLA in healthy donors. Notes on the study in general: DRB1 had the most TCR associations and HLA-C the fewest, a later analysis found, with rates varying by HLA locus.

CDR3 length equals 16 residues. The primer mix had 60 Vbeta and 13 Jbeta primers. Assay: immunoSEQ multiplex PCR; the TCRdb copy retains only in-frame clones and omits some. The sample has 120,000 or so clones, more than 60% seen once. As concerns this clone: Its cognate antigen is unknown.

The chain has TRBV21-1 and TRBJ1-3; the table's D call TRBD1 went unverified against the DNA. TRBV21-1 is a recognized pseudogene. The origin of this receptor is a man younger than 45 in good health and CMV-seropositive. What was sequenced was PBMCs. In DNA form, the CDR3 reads TGTGCCAGCAGCAAGGAAACAGGTGTGATAGAAAACACCATATATTTT. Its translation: CASSKETGVIENTIYF.